This TCR beta chain was documented in a study of cytomegalovirus exposure and HLA in healthy donors. A word on this clone: Its antigen remains unknown.

V lost 8 bases, J lost 6 bases, and 11 bases lay in between. The CDR3 loop spans 11 amino acids. From germline, CDR1 is MNHEY and CDR2 SVGAGI. Overall study findings and caveats: Among the CMV-associated chains, a few were confirmed in vitro as specific for CMV antigens. Being productive about 87% or about 30% of the time was typical of most TCR beta V segments in an earlier analysis.

PCR primers comprised 60 Vbeta and 13 Jbeta primers. Assay: immunoSEQ multiplex PCR; the TCRdb copy retains only in-frame clones and omits some. The table shows around 150,000 clones, with about 80% occurring only once. The TCR sequence derives from a man younger than 45 in good health and CMV-seropositive. What was sequenced was PBMCs. J is TRBJ2-7 and V is TRBV6-5, with D perhaps matching TRBD2 (6 bases). The CDR3 spells CASVEGLEQYF. Written as DNA, the CDR3 is TGTGCCAGCGTCGAGGGACTCGAGCAGTACTTC.